The next 9 T cell receptor beta chains were all read from a single sample in a study of beta chain features in type 1 diabetes. Whole-study findings and limits: Significant though moderate, a shortening of TCRB CDR3s appeared in all four CD4+ subsets of Type 1 diabetes patients.

The entirety of the isolated RNA underwent reverse transcription, so expressed TCRB transcripts were sequenced. Assay: immunoSEQ multiplex PCR; the TCRdb copy retains only in-frame clones and omits some. The sample yields some 350,000 clones, about 10% seen once. Their antigen targets remain unknown. The sequenced sample consisted of central memory CD4+ T cells from blood. The receptors shown here come from a man aged 30-40 years with type 1 diabetes.

J is TRBJ2-1 and V is TRBV7-9; D possibly uses TRBD1 or TRBD2 (5 bases each). Trimming left V 3 bases short and J 5 bases short, with 11 bases between. Germline-derived CDR1 and CDR2 are SEHNR and FQNEAQ (reference sequence). CDR3 length: 14 residues. The CDR3 bases are TGTGCCAGCAGCTTCGACCGAGGGGACAATGAGCAGTTCTTC. Amino acids: CASSFDRGDNEQFF.

This clone was seen ten or more times. The rearrangement uses TRBV11-1 and TRBJ2-1, with TRBD2 matching 12 bases. V gave up 5 bases and J gave up 8 bases; unmatched junction bases: 7. This CDR3 comprises 15 residues. CDR1 is SGHAT, CDR2 FQDESV, per germline (reference sequence). The CDR3 reads CASSVRLAGEDEQFF. The CDR3 nucleotides are TGTGCCAGCAGCGTCAGACTAGCGGGAGAAGATGAGCAGTTCTTC.

In its sample, this clone was seen a few times. The chain is built from TRBV5-1 and TRBJ1-6; TRBD1 agrees at 7 bases. This CDR3 region has 15 residues. CDR1 SGHRS and CDR2 YFSETQ come from the germline V gene. V dropped 0 bases and J dropped 5; count of bases not matched to a gene: 2. DNA for the CDR3: TGCGCCAGCAGCTTGGGCGACAGGGATAATTCACCCCTCCACTTT. This translates into CASSLGDRDNSPLHF. Complete variable domain (other parts from reference TRBV5-1 and TRBJ1-6): KAGVTQTPRYLIKTRGQQVTLSCSPISGHRSVSWYQQTPGQGLQFLFEYFSETQRNKGNFPGRFSGRQFSNSRSEMNVSTLELGDSALYLCASSLGDRDNSPLHFGNGTRLTVT.

This clone has a handful of counts. The rearrangement uses TRBV11-2 and TRBJ2-6, with unresolved D. This CDR3 has 14 amino acids. Germline assignment: CDR1 SGHAT and CDR2 FQNNGV. V gave up 5 bases and J gave up 0 bases, with 5 bases separating them. The CDR3 sequence: CASSPSSGANVLTF. In nucleotides, the CDR3 is TGTGCCAGCAGCCCGAGCTCTGGGGCCAACGTCCTGACTTTC.

CDR3 in amino acids: CASSLGAGGPKVGELFF. CDR3 in DNA: TGTGCCAGCAGCTTGGGAGCGGGAGGGCCTAAGGTCGGGGAGCTGTTTTTT. V gene TRBV5-4 combines with J gene TRBJ2-2, with 10 bases matching TRBD2. Germline loops: CDR1 SGHNT, CDR2 YYREEE (reference sequence). The CDR3 has 17 residues. Trimming cost V 0 bases and J 7 bases; bases outside gene matches: 9.

This clone has just a few counts. This sequence joins TRBV28 and TRBJ1-2; the D gene is possibly TRBD1 (6 bases). Trimming left V 6 bases short and J 4 bases short, with 12 bases between. CDR3 length: 13 amino acids. Germline CDR1 MDHEN, CDR2 SYDVKM. The CDR3: CASRKTGGYGYTF. The CDR3 DNA sequence: TGTGCCAGCAGGAAGACAGGAGGCTATGGCTACACCTTC.

The chain links TRBV6-4 to TRBJ2-3; D call uncertain. This CDR3 spans 14 amino acids. V was clipped by 3 bases and J by 3 bases, with 10 bases between them. CDR1 is MRHNA and CDR2 is SNTAGT in the germline V gene. CDR3 sequence: CASSDSVRTDTQYF. In nucleotides, the CDR3 is TGTGCCAGCAGTGATTCGGTGAGAACAGATACGCAGTATTTT.

The chain is built from TRBV9 and TRBJ2-1; 8 bases fit TRBD2. The CDR3 extends over 16 amino acids. Trimming took 0 bases from V and 7 from J; bases not matched to a gene: 9. Germline V gene lookup returns CDR1 SGDLS and CDR2 YYNGEE. CDR3 region: CASSVDGGRKWNEQFF. CDR3 DNA sequence: TGTGCCAGCAGCGTAGATGGCGGGAGGAAGTGGAATGAGCAGTTCTTC.

The chain's CDR3 is CASRHSSYNEQFF. In DNA, the CDR3 is TGTGCCAGCAGACACAGCTCCTACAATGAGCAGTTCTTC. The J gene is TRBJ2-1, the V gene TRBV6-6, with D unclear. CDR3 size: 13 residues. Trimming pared 6 bases from V and 0 bases from J, leaving 6 bases between. Germline CDR1 reads MNHNY; CDR2 reads SVGAGI (reference sequence).